Below, one T cell receptor (beta chain) is given with its context. Assay: immunoSEQ multiplex PCR; the TCRdb copy retains only in-frame clones and omits some. The sample includes hundreds of thousands of clones, over 75% of them seen just once. Germline CDR1 reads LNHDA; CDR2 reads SQIVND (reference sequence). CDR3 length equals 15 residues. The ends lost 7 bases at V and 9 bases at J; junction bases unmatched: 11. The data were obtained in a study of shared T cell receptors in the human thymus. This sample also appeared in a second study, on human thymus T cells. That work adds: Thymic resections from corrective heart surgery supplied the tissue. Unrelated people showed highly overlapping thymic repertoires, related research reported.

This TCR came from a boy in the first two years of life with a congenital heart defect. The V call is TRBV19, the J call TRBJ2-2; 10 nucleotides align to TRBD1. Sequenced input: thymocytes. The CDR3 DNA is TGTGCCAGTACCATAGGGGACAGGGGCTACCGGGAGCTGTTTTTT. Amino acids: CASTIGDRGYRELFF. Filled out from reference TRBV19 and TRBJ2-2, the complete variable domain reads DGGITQSPKYLFRKEGQNVTLSCEQNLNHDAMYWYRQDPGQGLRLIYYSQIVNDFQKGDIAEGYSVSREKKESFPLTVTSAQKNPTAFYLCASTIGDRGYRELFFGEGSRLTVL.